Listed here are 8 T cell receptor beta chains from one sample, sequenced in a study of CD8 T cells in Susac syndrome. Reverse transcription of about 0.5 to 1 ug RNA was carried out with random hexamers. A single record per CDR3 protein comes from TCRdb applying MiXCR to the immunoSEQ multiplex PCR reads. The repertoire holds approximately 280,000 distinct CDR3 sequences, with more than 75% as singletons. Sequences were obtained from CD8+ T cells from PBMCs. These receptors were collected from a human donor with multiple sclerosis.

The CDR3 spells CASTLRGAHNEQFF. The CDR3 bases are TGTGCCAGCACCTTACGAGGGGCCCACAATGAGCAGTTCTTC. The rearrangement joins TRBV28 to TRBJ2-1; the D gene could be TRBD1 or TRBD2 (5 bases each). CDR3 length equals 14 residues. CDR1 is MDHEN and CDR2 is SYDVKM in the germline V gene. The V and J ends lost 7 bases and 5 bases respectively, with 15 bases between them.

In nucleotides, the CDR3 is TGTGCCAGCGGGCATCAACAGGAGCGCTATGGCTACACCTTC. It is translated as CASGHQQERYGYTF. This chain joins TRBV2 and TRBJ1-2; a possible D gene is TRBD1 (5 bases). V was clipped by 8 bases and J by 4 bases, with 17 bases between them. Germline CDR1 reads SNHLY; CDR2 reads FYNNEI. This CDR3 contains 14 residues. Variable domain in full (rest from reference TRBV2 and TRBJ1-2): EPEVTQTPSHQVTQMGQEVILRCVPISNHLYFYWYRQILGQKVEFLVSFYNNEISEKSEIFDDQFSVERPDGSNFTLKIRSTKLEDSAMYFCASGHQQERYGYTFGSGTRLTVV.

The chain links TRBV11-1 to TRBJ2-2; no firm D call. The length of the CDR3 is 12 residues. Germline V gene sequence: CDR1 SGHAT, CDR2 FQDESV (reference sequence). Trimming cost V 2 bases and J 7 bases, with 5 bases left between them. The CDR3 DNA is TGTGCCAGCAGCTTATGGATCGGGGAGCTGTTTTTT. Protein product: CASSLWIGELFF.

The chain couples TRBV20-1 to TRBJ2-1; TRBD2 matches at 9 bases. Germline CDR1 and CDR2: DFQATT and SNEGSKA (reference sequence). The CDR3 loop spans 14 amino acids. V shed 1 base, J shed 6 bases, and the junction held 4 bases outside the gene matches. CDR3 amino acids: CSARVGLAVNEQFF. Here the CDR3 DNA reads TGCAGTGCTAGAGTGGGACTAGCTGTCAATGAGCAGTTCTTC.

V usage is TRBV18 and J usage is TRBJ2-1; D is undetermined. This CDR3 comprises 16 residues. CDR1 KGHSH and CDR2 LQKENI come from the germline V gene. The V end was cut by 3 bases, the J end by 0 bases, with 12 bases between. The CDR3 region is CASSPKTGRSYNEQFF. In DNA form, the CDR3 reads TGTGCCAGCTCACCTAAGACTGGGCGCTCCTACAATGAGCAGTTCTTC.

The chain couples TRBV23-1 to TRBJ1-3; tentative D call: TRBD1 (5 bases). TRBV23-1 is noted as an ORF with a role that remains uncertain. This CDR3 region has 17 residues. The V and J ends lost 4 bases and 2 bases respectively, with 18 bases between them. This CDR3 reads CASSPQCRARAGNTIYF. CDR3 bases: TGCGCCAGCAGTCCCCAGTGCAGGGCTAGGGCTGGAAACACCATATATTTT.

V gene TRBV5-5 combines with J gene TRBJ1-1; no clear D gene. Germline V lookup: CDR1 SGHKS, CDR2 YYEKEE (reference sequence). CDR3 length: 17 amino acids. Trimming shortened V by 0 bases and J by 1 base, and 16 bases separated the two germline ends. The CDR3 loop is CASSLASLRTSNTEAFF. CDR3 DNA: TGTGCCAGCAGCTTGGCTTCTCTGAGGACCTCGAACACTGAAGCTTTCTTT.

This clonotype was picked up one time. V and J are TRBV9 and TRBJ2-3; 8 bases are shared with TRBD2. The junction had 13 bases not matched to a gene; V was cut back by 4 bases and J by 3 bases. This CDR3 spans 17 amino acids. Looked up from germline, CDR1 is SGDLS and CDR2 is YYNGEE. DNA for the CDR3: TGTGCCAGCAGCTCACCCGCGGGGGGCGGGGATACAGATACGCAGTATTTT. Translating gives CASSSPAGGGDTDTQYF.